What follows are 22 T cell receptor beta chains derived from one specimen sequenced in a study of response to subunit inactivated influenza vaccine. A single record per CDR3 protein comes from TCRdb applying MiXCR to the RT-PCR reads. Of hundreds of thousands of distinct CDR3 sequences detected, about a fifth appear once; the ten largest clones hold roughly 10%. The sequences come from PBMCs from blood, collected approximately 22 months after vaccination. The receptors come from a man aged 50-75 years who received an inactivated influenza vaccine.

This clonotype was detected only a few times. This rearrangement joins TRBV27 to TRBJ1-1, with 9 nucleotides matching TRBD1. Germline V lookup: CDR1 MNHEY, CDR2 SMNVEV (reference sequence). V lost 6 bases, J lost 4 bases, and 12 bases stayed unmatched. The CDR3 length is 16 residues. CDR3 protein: CASSPVTGGLFTEAFF. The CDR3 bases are TGTGCCAGCAGCCCAGTGACAGGGGGTTTATTCACTGAAGCTTTCTTT.

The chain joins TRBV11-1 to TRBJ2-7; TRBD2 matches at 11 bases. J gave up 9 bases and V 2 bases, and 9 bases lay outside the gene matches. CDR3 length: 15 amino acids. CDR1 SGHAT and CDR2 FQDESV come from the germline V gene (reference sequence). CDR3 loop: CASSLMTSGERGQYF. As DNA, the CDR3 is TGTGCCAGCAGCTTAATGACTAGCGGGGAGCGTGGGCAGTACTTC.

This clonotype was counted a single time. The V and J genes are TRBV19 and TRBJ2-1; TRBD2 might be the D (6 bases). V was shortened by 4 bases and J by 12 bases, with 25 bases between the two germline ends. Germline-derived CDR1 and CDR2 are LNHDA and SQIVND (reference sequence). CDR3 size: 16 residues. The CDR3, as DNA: TGTGCCAGTAGTACAACCCCGGCTAGCGCCAAAGTAGTGCAGTTCTTC. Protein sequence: CASSTTPASAKVVQFF.

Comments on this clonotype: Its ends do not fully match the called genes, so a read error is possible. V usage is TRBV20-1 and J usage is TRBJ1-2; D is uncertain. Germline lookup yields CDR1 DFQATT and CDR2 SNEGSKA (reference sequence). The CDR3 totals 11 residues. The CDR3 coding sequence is TGCAGTGCTAGGGCAACCTATTGCTACACCTTC. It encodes CSARATYCYTF.

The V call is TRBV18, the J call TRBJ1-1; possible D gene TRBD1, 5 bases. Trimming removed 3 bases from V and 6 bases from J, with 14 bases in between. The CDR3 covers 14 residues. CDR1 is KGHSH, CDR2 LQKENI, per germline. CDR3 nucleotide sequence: TGTGCCAGCTCACCTAACACAGGTTCCCCTGAAGCTTTCTTT. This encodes CASSPNTGSPEAFF. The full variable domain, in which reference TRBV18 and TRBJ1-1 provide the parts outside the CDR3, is NAGVMQNPRHLVRRRGQEARLRCSPMKGHSHVYWYRQLPEEGLKFMVYLQKENIIDESGMPKERFSAEFPKEGPSILRIQQVVRGDSAAYFCASSPNTGSPEAFFGQGTRLTVV.

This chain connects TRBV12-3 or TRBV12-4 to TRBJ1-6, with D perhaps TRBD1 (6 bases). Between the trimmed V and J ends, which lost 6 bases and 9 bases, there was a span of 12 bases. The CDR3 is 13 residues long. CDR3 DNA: TGTGCCAGCAGGTCAGGGGTTGGTTCACCCCTCCACTTT. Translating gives CASRSGVGSPLHF.

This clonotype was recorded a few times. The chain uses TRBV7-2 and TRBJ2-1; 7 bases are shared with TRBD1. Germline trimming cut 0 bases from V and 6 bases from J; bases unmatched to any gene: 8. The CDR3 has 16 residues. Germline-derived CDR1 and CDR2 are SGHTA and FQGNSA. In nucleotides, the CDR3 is TGTGCCAGCAGCTTAGCGCCGACAGGGTATGGCAATGAGCAGTTCTTC. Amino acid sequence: CASSLAPTGYGNEQFF. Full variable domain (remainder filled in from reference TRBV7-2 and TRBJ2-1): GAGVSQSPSNKVTEKGKDVELRCDPISGHTALYWYRQSLGQGLEFLIYFQGNSAPDKSGLPSDRFSAERTGGSVSTLTIQRTQQEDSAVYLCASSLAPTGYGNEQFFGPGTRLTVL.

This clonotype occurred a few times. Here the CDR3 reads CASSLGLGGVNTQYF. CDR3 nucleotide sequence: TGTGCCAGCAGCTTAGGTTTAGGGGGCGTGAATACGCAGTATTTT. The gene calls are TRBV11-3 and TRBJ2-3, with 7 bases lining up with TRBD1. This CDR3 region has 15 residues. Germline CDR1 reads SGHNT; CDR2 reads YENEEA. J lost 7 bases, V lost 1 base, and 8 bases had no gene match.

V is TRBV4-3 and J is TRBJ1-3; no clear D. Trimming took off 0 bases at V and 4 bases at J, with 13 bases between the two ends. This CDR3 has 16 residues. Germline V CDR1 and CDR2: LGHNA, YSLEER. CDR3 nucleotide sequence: TGCGCCAGCAGCCAAGATCTTAAGGGATACGGAAACACCATATATTTT. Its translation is CASSQDLKGYGNTIYF.

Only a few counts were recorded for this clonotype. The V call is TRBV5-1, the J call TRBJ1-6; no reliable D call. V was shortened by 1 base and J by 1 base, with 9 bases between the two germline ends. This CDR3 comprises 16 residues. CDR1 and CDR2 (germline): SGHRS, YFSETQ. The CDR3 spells CASSLFLGSYNSPLHF. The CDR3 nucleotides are TGCGCCAGCAGCTTGTTCTTAGGGTCCTATAATTCACCCCTCCACTTT.

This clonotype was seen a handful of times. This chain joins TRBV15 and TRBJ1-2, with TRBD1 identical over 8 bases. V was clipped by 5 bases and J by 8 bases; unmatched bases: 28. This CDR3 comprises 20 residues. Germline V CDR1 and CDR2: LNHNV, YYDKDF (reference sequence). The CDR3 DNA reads TGTGCCACCAGCGGCACTTACCCGGGACAGGATTCTCGACCGACCTTCGGCTACACCTTC. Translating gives CATSGTYPGQDSRPTFGYTF.

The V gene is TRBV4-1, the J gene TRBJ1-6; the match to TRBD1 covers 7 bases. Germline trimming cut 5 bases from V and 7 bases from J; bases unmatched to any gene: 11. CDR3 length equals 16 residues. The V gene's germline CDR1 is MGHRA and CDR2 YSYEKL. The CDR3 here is CASSEIPGQKNSPLHF. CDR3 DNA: TGCGCCAGCAGCGAAATCCCGGGACAGAAGAATTCACCCCTCCACTTT.

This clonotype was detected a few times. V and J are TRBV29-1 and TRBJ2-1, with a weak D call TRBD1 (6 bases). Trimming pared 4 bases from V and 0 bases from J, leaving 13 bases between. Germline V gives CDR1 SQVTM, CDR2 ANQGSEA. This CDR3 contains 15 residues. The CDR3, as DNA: TGCAGCGTTGTTGATTTAGGGGGCTCCTACAATGAGCAGTTCTTC. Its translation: CSVVDLGGSYNEQFF.

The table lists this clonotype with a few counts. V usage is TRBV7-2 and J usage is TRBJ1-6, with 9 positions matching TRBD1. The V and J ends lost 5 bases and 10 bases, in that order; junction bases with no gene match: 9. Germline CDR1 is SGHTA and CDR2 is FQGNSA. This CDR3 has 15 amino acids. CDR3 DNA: TGTGCCAGCAGCCCCGCCGGACAGGGGATCTCACCCCTCCACTTT. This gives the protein CASSPAGQGISPLHF. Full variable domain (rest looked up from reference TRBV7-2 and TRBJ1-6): GAGVSQSPSNKVTEKGKDVELRCDPISGHTALYWYRQSLGQGLEFLIYFQGNSAPDKSGLPSDRFSAERTGGSVSTLTIQRTQQEDSAVYLCASSPAGQGISPLHFGNGTRLTVT.

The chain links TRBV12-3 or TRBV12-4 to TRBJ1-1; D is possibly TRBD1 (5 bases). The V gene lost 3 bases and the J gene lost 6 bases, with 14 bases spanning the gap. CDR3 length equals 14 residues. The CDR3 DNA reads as TGTGCCAGCAGTTTCGGGGGGTTCGGAGCTGAAGCTTTCTTT. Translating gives CASSFGGFGAEAFF.

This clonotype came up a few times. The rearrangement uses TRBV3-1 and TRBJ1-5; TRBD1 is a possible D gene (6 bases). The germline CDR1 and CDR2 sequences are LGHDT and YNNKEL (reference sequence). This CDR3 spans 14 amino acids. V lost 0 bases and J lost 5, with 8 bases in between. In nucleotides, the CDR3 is TGTGCCAGCAGCCAAGATAGGGGGGATCAGCCCCAGCATTTT. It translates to CASSQDRGDQPQHF.

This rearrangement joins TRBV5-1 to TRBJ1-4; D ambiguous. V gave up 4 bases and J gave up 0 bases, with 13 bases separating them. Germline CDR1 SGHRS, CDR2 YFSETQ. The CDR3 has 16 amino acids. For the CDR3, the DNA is TGCGCCAGCAGCGCCCGATCAGCCGCAACTAATGAAAAACTGTTTTTT. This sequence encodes CASSARSAATNEKLFF.

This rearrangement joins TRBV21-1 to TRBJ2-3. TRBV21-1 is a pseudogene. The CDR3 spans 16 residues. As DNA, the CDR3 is TGTGCCAGCAGCAAAGCGGGATTCATTAGCACAGATACGCAGTATTTT. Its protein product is CASSKAGFISTDTQYF.

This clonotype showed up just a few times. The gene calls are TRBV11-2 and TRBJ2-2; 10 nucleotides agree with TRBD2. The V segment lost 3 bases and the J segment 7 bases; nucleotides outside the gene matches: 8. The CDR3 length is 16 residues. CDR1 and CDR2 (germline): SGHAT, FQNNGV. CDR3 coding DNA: TGTGCCAGCAGCTTCCTAGCGGGGGTGGTTGGCGGGGAGCTGTTTTTT. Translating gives CASSFLAGVVGGELFF.

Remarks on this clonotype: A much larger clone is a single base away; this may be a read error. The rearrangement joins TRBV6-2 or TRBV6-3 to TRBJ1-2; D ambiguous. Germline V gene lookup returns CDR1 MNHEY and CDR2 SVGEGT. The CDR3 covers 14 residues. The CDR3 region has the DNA TGTACCAGCACCCCTGGTAGCGGACGCTATGGCTACACCTTC. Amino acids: CTSTPGSGRYGYTF.

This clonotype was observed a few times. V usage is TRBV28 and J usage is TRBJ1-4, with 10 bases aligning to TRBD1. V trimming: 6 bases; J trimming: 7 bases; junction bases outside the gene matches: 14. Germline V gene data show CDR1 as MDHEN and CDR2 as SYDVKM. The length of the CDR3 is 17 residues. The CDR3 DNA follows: TGTGCCAGCAGCCTATCCGCTGTAGGGGACAGGGGTGAAAAACTGTTTTTT. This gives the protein CASSLSAVGDRGEKLFF.

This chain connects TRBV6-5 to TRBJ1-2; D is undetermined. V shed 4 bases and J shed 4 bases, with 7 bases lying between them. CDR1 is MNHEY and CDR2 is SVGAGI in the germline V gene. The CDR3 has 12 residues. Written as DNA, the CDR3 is TGTGCCAGCAGTTCGCGGGCCTATGGCTACACCTTC. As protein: CASSSRAYGYTF.